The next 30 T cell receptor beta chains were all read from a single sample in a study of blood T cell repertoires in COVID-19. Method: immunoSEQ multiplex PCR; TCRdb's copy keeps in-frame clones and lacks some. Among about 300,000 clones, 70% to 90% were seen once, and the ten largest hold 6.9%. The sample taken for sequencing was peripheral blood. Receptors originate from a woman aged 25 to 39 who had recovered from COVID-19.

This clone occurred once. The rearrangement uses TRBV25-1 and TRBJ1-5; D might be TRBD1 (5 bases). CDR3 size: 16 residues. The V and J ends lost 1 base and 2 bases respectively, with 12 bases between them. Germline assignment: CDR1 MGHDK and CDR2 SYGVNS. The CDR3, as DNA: TGTGCCAGCAGTGAATGGTCCGCCAGGGGCAATCAGCCCCAGCATTTT. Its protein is CASSEWSARGNQPQHF.

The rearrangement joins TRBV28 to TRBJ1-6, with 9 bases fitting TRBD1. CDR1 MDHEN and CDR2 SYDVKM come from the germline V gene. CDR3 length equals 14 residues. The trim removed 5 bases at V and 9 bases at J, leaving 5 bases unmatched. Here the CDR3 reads CASSTQGASSPLHF. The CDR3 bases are TGTGCCAGCAGTACACAGGGGGCTTCTTCACCCCTCCACTTT. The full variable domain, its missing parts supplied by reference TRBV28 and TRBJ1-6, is DVKVTQSSRYLVKRTGEKVFLECVQDMDHENMFWYRQDPGLGLRLIYFSYDVKMKEKGDIPEGYSVSREKKERFSLILESASTNQTSMYLCASSTQGASSPLHFGNGTRLTVT.

The DNA of the CDR3 is TGTGCCAGCAGCCAGGGACTCAACACAGATACGCAGTATTTT. Translation gives CASSQGLNTDTQYF. The V gene is TRBV7-3, the J gene TRBJ2-3; D may be TRBD2 (6 bases). This CDR3 spans 14 amino acids. The germline V and J ends were trimmed by 5 bases and 2 bases, with 11 bases remaining between them. Looked up from germline, CDR1 is SGHTA and CDR2 is FQGTGA.

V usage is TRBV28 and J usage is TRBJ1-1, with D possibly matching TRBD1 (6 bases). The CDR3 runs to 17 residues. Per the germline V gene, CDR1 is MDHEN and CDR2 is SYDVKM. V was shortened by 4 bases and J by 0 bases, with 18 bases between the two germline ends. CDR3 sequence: CASSSLNTEGVNTEAFF. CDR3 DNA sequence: TGTGCCAGCAGTTCCCTCAACACAGAGGGGGTGAACACTGAAGCTTTCTTT. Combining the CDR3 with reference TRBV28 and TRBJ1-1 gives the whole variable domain DVKVTQSSRYLVKRTGEKVFLECVQDMDHENMFWYRQDPGLGLRLIYFSYDVKMKEKGDIPEGYSVSREKKERFSLILESASTNQTSMYLCASSSLNTEGVNTEAFFGQGTRLTVV.

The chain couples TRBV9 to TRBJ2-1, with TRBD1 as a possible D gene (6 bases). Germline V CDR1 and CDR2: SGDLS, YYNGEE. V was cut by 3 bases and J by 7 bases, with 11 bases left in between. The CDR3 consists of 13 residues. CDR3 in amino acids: CASSAQGRNEQFF. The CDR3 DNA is TGTGCCAGCAGCGCACAGGGTCGGAATGAGCAGTTCTTC.

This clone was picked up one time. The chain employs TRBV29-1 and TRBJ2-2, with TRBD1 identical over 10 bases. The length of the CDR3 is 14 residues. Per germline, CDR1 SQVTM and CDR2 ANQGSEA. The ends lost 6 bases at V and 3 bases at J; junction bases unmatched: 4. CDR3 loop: CSVPGQGYTGELFF. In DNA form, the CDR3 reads TGCAGCGTACCGGGACAGGGGTACACCGGGGAGCTGTTTTTT.

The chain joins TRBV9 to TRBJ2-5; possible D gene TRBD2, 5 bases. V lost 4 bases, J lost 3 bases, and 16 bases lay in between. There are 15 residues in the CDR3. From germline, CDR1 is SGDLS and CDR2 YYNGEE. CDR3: CASSPGEGSKETQYF. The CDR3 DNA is TGTGCCAGCAGCCCTGGCGAGGGATCCAAAGAGACCCAGTACTTC.

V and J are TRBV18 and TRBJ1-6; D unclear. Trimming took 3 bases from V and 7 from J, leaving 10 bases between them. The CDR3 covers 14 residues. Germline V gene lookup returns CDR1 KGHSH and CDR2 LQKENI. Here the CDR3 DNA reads TGTGCCAGCTCACCGGAGGGTAGGAATTCACCCCTCCACTTT. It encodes CASSPEGRNSPLHF.

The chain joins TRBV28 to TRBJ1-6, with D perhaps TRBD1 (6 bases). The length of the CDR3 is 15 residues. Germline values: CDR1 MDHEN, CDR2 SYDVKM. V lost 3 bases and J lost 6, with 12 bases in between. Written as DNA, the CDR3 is TGTGCCAGCAGTTTGGGGGGGCGCATTAATTCACCCCTCCACTTT. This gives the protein CASSLGGRINSPLHF.

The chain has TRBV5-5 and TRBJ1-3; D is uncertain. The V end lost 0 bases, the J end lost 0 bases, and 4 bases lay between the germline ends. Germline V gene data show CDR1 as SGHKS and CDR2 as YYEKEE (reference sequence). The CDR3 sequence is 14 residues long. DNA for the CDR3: TGTGCCAGCAGCTTGGGTAGCTCTGGAAACACCATATATTTT. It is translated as CASSLGSSGNTIYF. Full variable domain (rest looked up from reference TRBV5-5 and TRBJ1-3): DAGVTQSPTHLIKTRGQQVTLRCSPISGHKSVSWYQQVLGQGPQFIFQYYEKEERGRGNFPDRFSARQFPNYSSELNVNALLLGDSALYLCASSLGSSGNTIYFGEGSWLTVV.

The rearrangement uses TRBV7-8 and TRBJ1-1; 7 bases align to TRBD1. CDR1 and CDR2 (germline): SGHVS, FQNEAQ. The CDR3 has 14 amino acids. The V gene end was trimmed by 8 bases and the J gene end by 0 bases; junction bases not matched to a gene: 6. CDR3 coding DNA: TGTGCCAGCCGACGACAGGGAATGAACACTGAAGCTTTCTTT. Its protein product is CASRRQGMNTEAFF.

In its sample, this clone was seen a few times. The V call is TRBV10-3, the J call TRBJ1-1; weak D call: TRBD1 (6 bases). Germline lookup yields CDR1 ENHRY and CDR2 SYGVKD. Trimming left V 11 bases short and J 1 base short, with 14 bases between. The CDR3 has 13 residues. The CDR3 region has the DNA TGTGCCGTCTCCGGGACACAGAACACTGAAGCTTTCTTT. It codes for CAVSGTQNTEAFF.

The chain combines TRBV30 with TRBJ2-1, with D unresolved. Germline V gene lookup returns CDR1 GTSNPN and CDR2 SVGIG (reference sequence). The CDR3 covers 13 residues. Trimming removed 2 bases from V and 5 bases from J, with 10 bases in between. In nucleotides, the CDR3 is TGTGCCTGGAGTCGCTCCGCGCACAATGAGCAGTTCTTC. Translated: CAWSRSAHNEQFF.

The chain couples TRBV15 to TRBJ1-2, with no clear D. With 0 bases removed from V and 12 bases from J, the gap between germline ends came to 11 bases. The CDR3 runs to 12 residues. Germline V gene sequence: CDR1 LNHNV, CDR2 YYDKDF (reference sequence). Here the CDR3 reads CATSRDRGNHTF. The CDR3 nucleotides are TGTGCCACCAGCAGAGATCGGGGAAATCACACCTTC. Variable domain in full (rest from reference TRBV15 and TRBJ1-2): DAMVIQNPRYQVTQFGKPVTLSCSQTLNHNVMYWYQQKSSQAPKLLFHYYDKDFNNEADTPDNFQSRRPNTSFCFLDIRSPGLGDTAMYLCATSRDRGNHTFGSGTRLTVV.

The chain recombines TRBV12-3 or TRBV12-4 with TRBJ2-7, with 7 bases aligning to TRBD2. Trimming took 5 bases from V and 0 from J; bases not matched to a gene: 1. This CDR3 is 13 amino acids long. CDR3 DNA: TGTGCCAGCAGTCGGGACTACTCCTACGAGCAGTACTTC. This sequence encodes CASSRDYSYEQYF.

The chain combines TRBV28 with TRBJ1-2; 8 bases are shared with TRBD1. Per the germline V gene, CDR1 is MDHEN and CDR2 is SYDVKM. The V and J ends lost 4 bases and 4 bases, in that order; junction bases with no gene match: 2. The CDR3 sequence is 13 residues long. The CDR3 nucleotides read TGTGCCAGCAGTTGGGGACAGGCCTATGGCTACACCTTC. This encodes CASSWGQAYGYTF.

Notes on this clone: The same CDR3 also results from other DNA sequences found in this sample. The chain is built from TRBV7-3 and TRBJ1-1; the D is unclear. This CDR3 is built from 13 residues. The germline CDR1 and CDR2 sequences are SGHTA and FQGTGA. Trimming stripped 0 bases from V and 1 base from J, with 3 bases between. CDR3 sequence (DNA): TGTGCCAGCAGCTTAACGAGGAACACTGAAGCTTTCTTT. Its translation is CASSLTRNTEAFF. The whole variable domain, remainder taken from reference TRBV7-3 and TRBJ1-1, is GAGVSQTPSNKVTEKGKYVELRCDPISGHTALYWYRQSLGQGPEFLIYFQGTGAADDSGLPNDRFFAVRPEGSVSTLKIQRTERGDSAVYLCASSLTRNTEAFFGQGTRLTVV.

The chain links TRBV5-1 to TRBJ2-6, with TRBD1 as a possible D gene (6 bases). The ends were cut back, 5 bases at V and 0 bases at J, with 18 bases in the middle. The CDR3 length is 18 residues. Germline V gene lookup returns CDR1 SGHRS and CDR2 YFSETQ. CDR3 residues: CASRFPTGTGSGANVLTF. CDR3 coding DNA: TGCGCCAGCAGATTCCCCACAGGGACCGGCTCTGGGGCCAACGTCCTGACTTTC.

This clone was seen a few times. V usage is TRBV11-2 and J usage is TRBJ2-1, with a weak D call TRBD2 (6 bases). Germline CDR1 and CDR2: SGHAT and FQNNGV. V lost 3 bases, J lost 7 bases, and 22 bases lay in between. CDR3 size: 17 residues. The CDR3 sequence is CASSFGPQTGVRNEQFF. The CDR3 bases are TGTGCCAGCAGCTTCGGCCCCCAAACGGGGGTGAGAAATGAGCAGTTCTTC.

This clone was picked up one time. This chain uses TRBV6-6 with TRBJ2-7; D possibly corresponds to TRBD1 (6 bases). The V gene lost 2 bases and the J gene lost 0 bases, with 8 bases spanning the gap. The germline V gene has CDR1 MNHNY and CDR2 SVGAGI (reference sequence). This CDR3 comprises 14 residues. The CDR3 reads CASSYGGRSYEQYF. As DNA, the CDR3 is TGTGCCAGCAGTTACGGGGGCCGCTCCTACGAGCAGTACTTC.

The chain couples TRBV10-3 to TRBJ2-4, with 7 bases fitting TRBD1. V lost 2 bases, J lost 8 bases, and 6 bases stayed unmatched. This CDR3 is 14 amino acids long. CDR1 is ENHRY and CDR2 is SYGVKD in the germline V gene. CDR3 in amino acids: CAISEGQENHIQYF. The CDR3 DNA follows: TGTGCCATCAGTGAGGGACAGGAGAACCACATTCAGTACTTC.

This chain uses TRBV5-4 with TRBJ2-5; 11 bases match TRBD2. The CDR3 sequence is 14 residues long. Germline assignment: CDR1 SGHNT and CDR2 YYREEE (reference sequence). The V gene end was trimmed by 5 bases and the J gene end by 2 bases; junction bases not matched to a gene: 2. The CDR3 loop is CASRLAGEQETQYF. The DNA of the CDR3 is TGTGCCAGCAGACTAGCGGGGGAACAAGAGACCCAGTACTTC. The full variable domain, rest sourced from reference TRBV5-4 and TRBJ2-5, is ETGVTQSPTHLIKTRGQQVTLRCSSQSGHNTVSWYQQALGQGPQFIFQYYREEENGRGNFPPRFSGLQFPNYSSELNVNALELDDSALYLCASRLAGEQETQYFGPGTRLLVL.

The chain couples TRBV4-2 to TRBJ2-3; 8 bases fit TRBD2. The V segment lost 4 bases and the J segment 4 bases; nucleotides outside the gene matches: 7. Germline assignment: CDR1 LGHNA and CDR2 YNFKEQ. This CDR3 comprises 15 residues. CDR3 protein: CASSRVAGRPDTQYF. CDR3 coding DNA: TGTGCCAGCAGCCGCGTAGCGGGGAGGCCAGATACGCAGTATTTT.

Here the CDR3 reads CASSSTGDSNQPQHF. CDR3 nucleotides: TGTGCCAGCAGTTCCACAGGGGATAGCAATCAGCCCCAGCATTTT. V usage is TRBV27 and J usage is TRBJ1-5; 7 bases fit TRBD1. Losses at the gene ends were 4 bases for V and 0 bases for J; bases not matched to a gene: 3. The CDR3 extends over 15 amino acids. CDR1 and CDR2 (germline): MNHEY, SMNVEV (reference sequence).

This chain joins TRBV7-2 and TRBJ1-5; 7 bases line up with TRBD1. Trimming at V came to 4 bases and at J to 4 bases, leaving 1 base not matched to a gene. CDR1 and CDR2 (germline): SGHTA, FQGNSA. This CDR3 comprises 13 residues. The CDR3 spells CASSSGQNQPQHF. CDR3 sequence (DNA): TGTGCCAGCAGCTCGGGACAGAATCAGCCCCAGCATTTT.

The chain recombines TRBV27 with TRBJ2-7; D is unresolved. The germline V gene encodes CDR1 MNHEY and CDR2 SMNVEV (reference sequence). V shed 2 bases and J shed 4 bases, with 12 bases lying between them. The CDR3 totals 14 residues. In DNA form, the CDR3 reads TGTGCCAGCAGTTTAGGGCTGGGTCCTTACGAGCAGTACTTC. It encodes CASSLGLGPYEQYF.

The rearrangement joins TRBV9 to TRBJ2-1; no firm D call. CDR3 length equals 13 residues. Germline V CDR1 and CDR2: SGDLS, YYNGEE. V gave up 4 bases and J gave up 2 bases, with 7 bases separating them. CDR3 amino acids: CASSSFPYNEQFF. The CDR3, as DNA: TGTGCCAGCAGCTCTTTCCCCTACAATGAGCAGTTCTTC.

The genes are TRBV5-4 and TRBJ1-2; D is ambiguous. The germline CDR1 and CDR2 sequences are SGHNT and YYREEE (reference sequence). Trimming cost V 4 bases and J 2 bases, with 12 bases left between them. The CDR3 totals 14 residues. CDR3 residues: CASSTGGQNYGYTF. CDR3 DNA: TGTGCCAGCAGCACGGGTGGCCAGAACTATGGCTACACCTTC.

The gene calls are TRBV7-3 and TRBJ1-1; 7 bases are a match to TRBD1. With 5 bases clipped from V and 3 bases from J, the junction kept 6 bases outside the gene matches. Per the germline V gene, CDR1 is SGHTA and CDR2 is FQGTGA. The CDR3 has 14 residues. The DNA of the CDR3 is TGTGCCAGCAGCCGGACCCAGGGGGACACTGAAGCTTTCTTT. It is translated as CASSRTQGDTEAFF.

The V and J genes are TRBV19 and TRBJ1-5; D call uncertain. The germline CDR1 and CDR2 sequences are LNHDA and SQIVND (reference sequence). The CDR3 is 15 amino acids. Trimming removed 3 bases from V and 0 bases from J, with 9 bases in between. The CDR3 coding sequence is TGTGCCAGTAGTATTGGCCTTTATAGCAATCAGCCCCAGCATTTT. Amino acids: CASSIGLYSNQPQHF.